Listed here are 8 T cell receptor beta chains from one sample, sequenced in a study of shared clonotypes between healthy human individuals. Generated by immunoSEQ multiplex PCR, the TCRdb table keeps only in-frame clones and is missing some. The repertoire consists of 2 million to 2.5 million clones, with 93% occurring once and the leading ten covering 0.35% to 0.45%. The source material was naive CD4+ T cells from PBMCs. As to subset: CD45RA+ positively selected. The receptors derive from a young man in good health. Some clones in this sample may be carry-over from other donors' samples.

The gene calls are TRBV28 and TRBJ2-1, with TRBD2 matching 8 bases. The CDR3 totals 16 residues. The germline V gene encodes CDR1 MDHEN and CDR2 SYDVKM. Unmatched junction bases numbered 8, after V lost 6 bases and J lost 1 base. DNA of the CDR3: TGTGCCAGCAGCTCTTTCGGGGGGGAGTCCTACAATGAGCAGTTCTTC. Translated: CASSSFGGESYNEQFF.

The V and J genes are TRBV6-6 and TRBJ2-3; D is uncertain. The CDR3 runs 14 residues. The germline V and J ends were trimmed by 2 bases and 0 bases, with 6 bases remaining between them. CDR1 and CDR2 (germline): MNHNY, SVGAGI (reference sequence). Written as DNA, the CDR3 is TGTGCCAGCAGTTACCCCCATAGCACAGATACGCAGTATTTT. This translates into CASSYPHSTDTQYF.

This clone was observed once. V gene TRBV19 combines with J gene TRBJ1-1; D gene uncertain. Trimming stripped 11 bases from V and 3 bases from J, with 16 bases between. Germline V gene lookup returns CDR1 LNHDA and CDR2 SQIVND (reference sequence). The CDR3 is 13 amino acids. CDR3 sequence: CASRGTVYTEAFF. The CDR3 coding sequence is TGTGCCTCAAGAGGTACAGTTTACACTGAAGCTTTCTTT.

V is TRBV10-3 and J is TRBJ2-2, with D perhaps matching TRBD1 or TRBD2 (5 bases each). V lost 2 bases and J 4 bases, leaving 11 bases between the germline ends. Germline loops: CDR1 ENHRY, CDR2 SYGVKD. CDR3 length equals 15 residues. The CDR3 sequence is CAISEPGRRTGELFF. Here the CDR3 DNA reads TGTGCCATCAGTGAGCCGGGACGTCGCACCGGGGAGCTGTTTTTT.

In DNA form, the CDR3 reads TGTGCCAGCAACGGAGCGGGATCCGGGGCCAACGTCCTGACTTTC. Protein sequence: CASNGAGSGANVLTF. The rearrangement links TRBV2 to TRBJ2-6; 7 positions match TRBD2. J lost 4 bases, V lost 7 bases, and 7 bases had no gene match. The CDR3 is made up of 15 amino acids. Germline CDR1 reads SNHLY; CDR2 reads FYNNEI.

As for this clone: This specimen includes other DNA sequences encoding the same CDR3. This rearrangement joins TRBV27 to TRBJ2-2; TRBD1 agrees at 7 bases. Germline V gene sequence: CDR1 MNHEY, CDR2 SMNVEV (reference sequence). The junction had 6 bases not matched to a gene; V was cut back by 6 bases and J by 2 bases. The CDR3 contains 15 residues. CDR3 amino acids: CASRRGPTNTGELFF. As DNA, the CDR3 is TGTGCCAGCAGAAGGGGGCCTACCAACACCGGGGAGCTGTTTTTT.

The rearrangement uses TRBV28 and TRBJ2-1; 10 nucleotides agree with TRBD2. From germline, CDR1 is MDHEN and CDR2 SYDVKM. This CDR3 comprises 14 residues. Trimming at V came to 7 bases and at J to 8 bases, leaving 8 bases not matched to a gene. The CDR3 coding sequence is TGTGCCAGCAACCCTAGCGGGAGCCGCGATGAGCAGTTCTTC. Protein sequence: CASNPSGSRDEQFF.

The chain recombines TRBV19 with TRBJ1-3; the match to TRBD1 covers 8 bases. The V segment lost 5 bases and the J segment 7 bases; nucleotides outside the gene matches: 4. This CDR3 comprises 13 residues. CDR1 is LNHDA, CDR2 SQIVND, per germline (reference sequence). The CDR3 coding sequence is TGTGCCAGTAGTTCCAGACAGGGGAACACCATATATTTT. Its protein product is CASSSRQGNTIYF. The full variable domain, its missing parts supplied by reference TRBV19 and TRBJ1-3, is DGGITQSPKYLFRKEGQNVTLSCEQNLNHDAMYWYRQDPGQGLRLIYYSQIVNDFQKGDIAEGYSVSREKKESFPLTVTSAQKNPTAFYLCASSSRQGNTIYFGEGSWLTVV.